The next 24 T cell receptor beta chains were all read from a single sample in a study of blood T cell repertoires in COVID-19. Here immunoSEQ multiplex PCR was the method, and the copy in TCRdb shows in-frame clones only, minus some. The repertoire consists of a few hundred thousand clones, with roughly 84% occurring once and the leading ten covering 3.4%. Sequenced material: PBMCs or T cells enriched from blood (not recorded which). The receptor set was obtained from a man aged 50 or older who had recovered from COVID-19.

The rearrangement uses TRBV4-1 and TRBJ1-4, with a weak D call TRBD1 (5 bases). CDR1 and CDR2 from the germline V gene are MGHRA and YSYEKL. V shed 1 base and J shed 5 bases, with 11 bases lying between them. There are 15 residues in the CDR3. As DNA, the CDR3 is TGCGCCAGCAGCCAAGGACAGACCGAGAATGAAAAACTGTTTTTT. It translates to CASSQGQTENEKLFF.

The chain has TRBV7-2 and TRBJ1-6; possibly TRBD1 for D (5 bases). The V gene's germline CDR1 is SGHTA and CDR2 FQGNSA. This CDR3 is built from 15 residues. The V end lost 4 bases, the J end lost 8 bases, and 15 bases lay between the germline ends. CDR3 in DNA: TGTGCCAGCAGCTCCACGGGGGGGATAGATTCACCCCTCCACTTT. Amino acid sequence: CASSSTGGIDSPLHF.

The chain couples TRBV4-3 to TRBJ2-2; TRBD2 matches 7 bases. Germline V gene sequence: CDR1 LGHNA, CDR2 YSLEER. V shed 0 bases and J 2 bases; nucleotides not matched to a gene: 6. The CDR3 covers 17 residues. CDR3 nucleotide sequence: TGCGCCAGCAGCCAAGACTTGATAGCGGGTAACACCGGGGAGCTGTTTTTT. Amino acid sequence: CASSQDLIAGNTGELFF.

This clone was observed a few times. The chain's CDR3 is CASSLELAGVEQFF. CDR3 nucleotides: TGTGCCAGCAGTTTAGAACTAGCGGGAGTCGAGCAGTTCTTC. This chain uses TRBV27 with TRBJ2-1; 11 bases are shared with TRBD2. The CDR3 spans 14 residues. V was clipped by 2 bases and J by 10 bases; unmatched bases: 4. Germline CDR1 is MNHEY and CDR2 is SMNVEV (reference sequence).

This clone was observed a single time. The chain joins TRBV19 to TRBJ2-7; a weak D match, TRBD2 (6 bases). CDR1 LNHDA and CDR2 SQIVND come from the germline V gene (reference sequence). CDR3 size: 16 residues. V dropped 6 bases and J dropped 4 bases, with 22 bases sitting between them. This chain's CDR3 is CASRTTSQGGRYEQYF. DNA for the CDR3: TGTGCCAGTAGGACGACAAGTCAGGGAGGTAGATACGAGCAGTACTTC.

This chain joins TRBV7-2 and TRBJ2-3; 14 bases match TRBD2. The V gene end was trimmed by 4 bases and the J gene end by 8 bases; junction bases not matched to a gene: 8. Germline V gene sequence: CDR1 SGHTA, CDR2 FQGNSA. This CDR3 is built from 16 residues. The CDR3 nucleotides read TGTGCCAGCAGCTCGGGACTAGCGGGAGTTCTGGGTACGCAGTATTTT. Translating gives CASSSGLAGVLGTQYF.

This chain connects TRBV3-1 (or the pseudogene TRBV3-2) to TRBJ1-3; 7 nucleotides agree with TRBD1. V lost 6 bases and J lost 0; bases outside the gene matches: 2. Per the germline V gene, CDR1 is LGHDT and CDR2 is YNNKEL (reference sequence). The CDR3 spans 14 residues. The CDR3 DNA follows: TGTGCCAGCAGGCGGGACAGCTCTGGAAACACCATATATTTT. Its translation: CASRRDSSGNTIYF.

The table lists this clone with many counts. The chain joins TRBV5-1 to TRBJ1-1; D remains unclear. Germline CDR1 reads SGHRS; CDR2 reads YFSETQ. The length of the CDR3 is 14 residues. The V end was cut by 5 bases, the J end by 2 bases, with 13 bases between. The CDR3 reads CASSGSGLNTEAFF. CDR3 nucleotide sequence: TGCGCCAGCAGTGGTTCAGGCTTAAACACTGAAGCTTTCTTT.

The rearrangement links TRBV6-6 to TRBJ2-7, with D possibly matching TRBD2 (5 bases). Trimming left V 7 bases short and J 2 bases short, with 15 bases between. This CDR3 region has 14 residues. Germline V gene data show CDR1 as MNHNY and CDR2 as SVGAGI (reference sequence). DNA for the CDR3: TGTGCCAGCAACCCCTCCGGGGAGACCTACGAGCAGTACTTC. Translated: CASNPSGETYEQYF.

The rearrangement uses TRBV6-2 or TRBV6-3 and TRBJ2-3; 9 nucleotides line up with TRBD1. The CDR3 totals 16 residues. V gave up 6 bases and J gave up 1 base; unmatched junction bases: 8. The germline gives CDR1 MNHEY, CDR2 SVGEGT. Written as DNA, the CDR3 is TGTGCCAGCAGCCGGGGACAGGGAAGGGGCACAGATACGCAGTATTTT. Protein: CASSRGQGRGTDTQYF.

This sequence joins TRBV11-3 and TRBJ2-2, with 9 bases fitting TRBD2. The CDR3 has 15 amino acids. Germline CDR1 is SGHNT and CDR2 is YENEEA. The ends lost 3 bases at V and 6 bases at J; junction bases unmatched: 5. In DNA form, the CDR3 reads TGTGCCAGCAGCTTCCCTAGCGGGATCTCCGGGGAGCTGTTTTTT. Its translation is CASSFPSGISGELFF. Supplemented by reference TRBV11-3 and TRBJ2-2, the full variable domain reads EAGVVQSPRYKIIEKKQPVAFWCNPISGHNTLYWYLQNLGQGPELLIRYENEEAVDDSQLPKDRFSAERLKGVDSTLKIQPAELGDSAVYLCASSFPSGISGELFFGEGSRLTVL.

The V and J genes are TRBV7-9 and TRBJ1-6; D not resolved. This CDR3 has 14 residues. Germline CDR1 SEHNR, CDR2 FQNEAQ (reference sequence). Trimming shortened V by 5 bases and J by 10 bases, and 15 bases separated the two germline ends. The CDR3 DNA reads TGTGCCAGCAGCACGGAGGACTACCTATCACCCCTCCACTTT. Protein sequence: CASSTEDYLSPLHF.

This chain links TRBV19 with TRBJ2-7; TRBD1 agrees at 12 bases. CDR1 LNHDA and CDR2 SQIVND come from the germline V gene (reference sequence). This CDR3 contains 15 residues. V trimming: 3 bases; J trimming: 6 bases; junction bases outside the gene matches: 6. CDR3: CASSIERDRGPEQYF. CDR3 DNA: TGTGCCAGTAGTATCGAGCGGGACAGGGGGCCCGAGCAGTACTTC.

The chain joins TRBV6-5 to TRBJ2-7; TRBD2 agrees at 7 bases. The CDR3 is 15 residues long. Per the germline V gene, CDR1 is MNHEY and CDR2 is SVGAGI. Unmatched junction bases numbered 11, after V lost 2 bases and J lost 7 bases. The CDR3 reads CASSYGRASYVEQYF. CDR3 in DNA: TGTGCCAGCAGTTACGGGAGGGCCTCCTACGTAGAGCAGTACTTC.

There are a few counts of this clone. The genes are TRBV5-1 and TRBJ2-5; 9 bases agree with TRBD1. This CDR3 region has 15 residues. V dropped 1 base and J dropped 7; count of bases not matched to a gene: 8. Germline-derived CDR1 and CDR2 are SGHRS and YFSETQ. This CDR3 is CASSLRTGVLGTQYF. CDR3 sequence (DNA): TGCGCCAGCAGCTTGCGGACAGGGGTTTTGGGGACCCAGTACTTC.

This sequence joins TRBV2 and TRBJ2-1, with D tentatively TRBD1 (6 bases). In germline, CDR1 is SNHLY, CDR2 FYNNEI. V lost 6 bases and J lost 5, with 29 bases in between. This CDR3 is built from 19 residues. The CDR3 loop is CASSLTSGVGRRRHNEQFF. The DNA for the CDR3 is TGTGCCAGCAGCTTGACTTCAGGGGTAGGACGCCGGAGACACAATGAGCAGTTCTTC. Complete variable domain (other parts from reference TRBV2 and TRBJ2-1): EPEVTQTPSHQVTQMGQEVILRCVPISNHLYFYWYRQILGQKVEFLVSFYNNEISEKSEIFDDQFSVERPDGSNFTLKIRSTKLEDSAMYFCASSLTSGVGRRRHNEQFFGPGTRLTVL.

This clone has a handful of counts. V and J are TRBV27 and TRBJ1-4, with TRBD1 matching over 8 bases. This CDR3 is built from 15 residues. Germline V gene lookup returns CDR1 MNHEY and CDR2 SMNVEV (reference sequence). V was clipped by 5 bases and J by 8 bases; unmatched bases: 10. The CDR3 region has the DNA TGTGCCAGCAGTCCAGGCAGGGGGCTATGGGAAAAACTGTTTTTT. Translated: CASSPGRGLWEKLFF.

The CDR3 reads CAIGRGKETQYF. CDR3 nucleotides: TGTGCCATCGGTAGGGGAAAAGAGACCCAGTACTTC. This chain uses TRBV10-3 with TRBJ2-5; D is perhaps TRBD1 (5 bases). Germline CDR1 reads ENHRY; CDR2 reads SYGVKD. The CDR3 totals 12 residues. Trimming pared 8 bases from V and 3 bases from J, leaving 10 bases between.

The chain carries TRBV5-1 and TRBJ2-2; 9 nucleotides align to TRBD2. CDR3 length: 16 amino acids. Germline V gene sequence: CDR1 SGHRS, CDR2 YFSETQ. V dropped 3 bases and J dropped 2; count of bases not matched to a gene: 5. CDR3 sequence (DNA): TGCGCCAGCAGCTCTCTGACTAGCGGAAACACCGGGGAGCTGTTTTTT. Protein product: CASSSLTSGNTGELFF.

This clone was seen a handful of times. The CDR3 DNA reads as TGTGCCTGGAGTCTCTTCAGCCCAGGGGCGGCCTATAATTCACCCCTCCACTTT. It specifies CAWSLFSPGAAYNSPLHF. This chain links TRBV30 with TRBJ1-6; perhaps TRBD1 as D (6 bases). V was shortened by 2 bases and J by 2 bases, with 19 bases between the two germline ends. CDR1 and CDR2 from the germline V gene are GTSNPN and SVGIG (reference sequence). CDR3 length equals 18 residues.

The CDR3 DNA follows: TGTGCTAGTGGCCCACCGGGACTAGCGATGGATACGCAGTATTTT. Amino acids: CASGPPGLAMDTQYF. J is TRBJ2-3 and V is TRBV12-5; 10 positions agree with TRBD2. Germline V CDR1 and CDR2: LGHNT, FRNRAP. J was trimmed by 6 bases and V by 6 bases; bases with no gene match: 9. This CDR3 comprises 15 residues.

The chain couples TRBV10-3 to TRBJ2-7, with TRBD1 as a possible D gene (6 bases). Deletions cut 2 bases from V and 0 bases from J, with 8 bases between. This CDR3 contains 14 residues. From germline, CDR1 is ENHRY and CDR2 SYGVKD. DNA for the CDR3: TGTGCCATCAGTGAGACAGGGACCTCCTACGAGCAGTACTTC. Translation: CAISETGTSYEQYF.

This chain links TRBV7-3 with TRBJ2-2, with 9 nucleotides matching TRBD2. There are 15 residues in the CDR3. Losses at the gene ends were 7 bases for V and 5 bases for J; bases not matched to a gene: 8. CDR1 and CDR2 from the germline V gene are SGHTA and FQGTGA. The CDR3, as DNA: TGTGCCAGCATGCCGGCGGGAGGGGGTACCGGGGAGCTGTTTTTT. As protein: CASMPAGGGTGELFF. Combining the CDR3 with reference TRBV7-3 and TRBJ2-2 gives the whole variable domain GAGVSQTPSNKVTEKGKYVELRCDPISGHTALYWYRQSLGQGPEFLIYFQGTGAADDSGLPNDRFFAVRPEGSVSTLKIQRTERGDSAVYLCASMPAGGGTGELFFGEGSRLTVL.

The chain links TRBV18 to TRBJ1-4, with 8 nucleotides matching TRBD1. V dropped 3 bases and J dropped 8; count of bases not matched to a gene: 8. In germline, CDR1 is KGHSH, CDR2 LQKENI. The CDR3 consists of 15 residues. In nucleotides, the CDR3 is TGTGCCAGCTCACCCAGGACAGGGCAGCAGGAAAAACTGTTTTTT. This gives the protein CASSPRTGQQEKLFF. The full variable domain, in which reference TRBV18 and TRBJ1-4 provide the parts outside the CDR3, is NAGVMQNPRHLVRRRGQEARLRCSPMKGHSHVYWYRQLPEEGLKFMVYLQKENIIDESGMPKERFSAEFPKEGPSILRIQQVVRGDSAAYFCASSPRTGQQEKLFFGSGTQLSVL.